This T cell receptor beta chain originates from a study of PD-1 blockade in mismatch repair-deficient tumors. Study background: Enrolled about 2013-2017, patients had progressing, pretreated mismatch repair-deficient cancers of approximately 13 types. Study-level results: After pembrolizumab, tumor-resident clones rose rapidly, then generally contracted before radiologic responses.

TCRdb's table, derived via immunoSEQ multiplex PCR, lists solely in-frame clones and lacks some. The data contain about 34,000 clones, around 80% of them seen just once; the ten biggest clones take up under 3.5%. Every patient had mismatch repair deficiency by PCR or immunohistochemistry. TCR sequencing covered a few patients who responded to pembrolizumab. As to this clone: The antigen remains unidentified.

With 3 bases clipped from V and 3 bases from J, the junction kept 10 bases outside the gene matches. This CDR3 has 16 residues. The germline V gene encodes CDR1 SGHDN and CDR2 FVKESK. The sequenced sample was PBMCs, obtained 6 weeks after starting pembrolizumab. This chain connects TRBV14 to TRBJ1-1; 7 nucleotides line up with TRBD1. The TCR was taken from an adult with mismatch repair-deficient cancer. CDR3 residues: CASSHSGTDSYTEAFF. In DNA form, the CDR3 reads TGTGCCAGCAGCCACTCCGGGACAGATTCGTACACTGAAGCTTTCTTT.